Detailed here is one TCR beta chain. This sample includes further DNA sequences coding for the same CDR3. These data are taken from a study of shared clonotypes between healthy human individuals. Study-level background: Researchers drew samples from two women and three men aged 18 to 49.

Naive-designated CD8 cells lacked CD45RO, were positively enriched for CCR7, and omitted terminally differentiated effector memory CD45RA+ cells. Profiled with immunoSEQ multiplex PCR; TCRdb holds only in-frame clones, not every one. This sample has around 2,000,000 clones, with about 95% found just once. With 3 bases removed from V and 0 bases from J, the gap between germline ends came to 9 bases. Germline V gene lookup returns CDR1 MDHEN and CDR2 SYDVKM. The CDR3 totals 15 residues. This sequence joins TRBV28 and TRBJ1-5; tentative D call: TRBD1 (6 bases). Material: naive CD8+ T cells sorted from blood. The TCR was taken from a man between 18 and 35 years old in good health. In DNA form, the CDR3 reads TGTGCCAGCAGTTTTAGGGGGATTAGCAATCAGCCCCAGCATTTT. Residues: CASSFRGISNQPQHF.